This is a list of T cell receptor beta chains from one sample in a study of T cell responses to AZD1222 COVID-19 vaccine. The repertoire was sequenced with immunoSEQ multiplex PCR; TCRdb's copy has only in-frame clones and lacks some. The sample yields about 120,000 clones, roughly 92% seen once. Here the sequenced sample was peripheral blood, taken 28 days after the second AZD1222 dose. The receptor source for this set is an adult who received the AZD1222 COVID-19 vaccine. CDR3s include the opening cysteine and the closing phenylalanine or tryptophan. A D gene is named only where the DNA matches it firmly. Only some rows state a clone size, as once, few, many or a class for expanded clones.

D,size,V,J,DNA,CDR3
-,-,TRBV12-5,TRBJ1-5,TGTGCTAGTGGGCCTGACAGATACAATCAGCCCCAGCATTTT,CASGPDRYNQPQHF
-,-,TRBV10-1,TRBJ1-6,TGCGCCAGCAACCGGGGCTATGGCTCACCCCTCCACTTT,CASNRGYGSPLHF
-,-,TRBV4-1,TRBJ2-2,TGCGCCAGCAGCCAGCCCCTTAGCAGCGGGGAGCTGTTTTTT,CASSQPLSSGELFF
-,-,TRBV10-3,TRBJ2-1,TGTGCCATCAGTCGCGACAGTACCTACAATGAGCAGTTCTTC,CAISRDSTYNEQFF
-,-,TRBV28,TRBJ2-1,TGTGCCAGCAGCCCCGGGACTCCCCCGCCGGAGCAGTTCTTC,CASSPGTPPPEQFF
-,once,TRBV20-1,TRBJ1-1,TGCAGTGTTGAAGTGGGGTACGCTTTCTTT,CSVEVGYAFF
-,-,TRBV30,TRBJ1-2,TGTGCCTGGCGGTTAATCGGGATACGCTATGGCTACACCTTC,CAWRLIGIRYGYTF
TRBD2,-,TRBV7-8,TRBJ2-7,TGTGCCAGCGGGTTTCTAGCGGGAACATACGAGCAGTACTTC,CASGFLAGTYEQYF
-,-,TRBV5-6,TRBJ2-7,TGTGCCAGCAGCTGGGTTCCCGGGCGGGGATCCTCCTACGAGCAGTACTTC,CASSWVPGRGSSYEQYF
TRBD1,-,TRBV29-1,TRBJ1-3,TGCAGCGTTGCTCGCAGGGGGTCCGAGGGCTCTGGAAACACCATATATTTT,CSVARRGSEGSGNTIYF
-,-,TRBV6-6,TRBJ2-1,TGTGCCAGCAGGATTAGCGGAGAGGGGTCTGAGCAGTTCTTC,CASRISGEGSEQFF
TRBD2,-,TRBV3-1/TRBV3-2,TRBJ2-5,TGTGCCAGCAGCTCTAGCGGGGTATCGGAGACCCAGTACTTC,CASSSSGVSETQYF
TRBD2,-,TRBV6-6,TRBJ2-3,TGTGCCAGCGGCCGGGGCGGGAGAGAAATTGATACGCAGTATTTT,CASGRGGREIDTQYF
TRBD1,-,TRBV7-2,TRBJ2-1,TGTGCCAGCAGCTCAGGGCACAGGGGGAGGAATGAGCAGTTCTTC,CASSSGHRGRNEQFF
-,-,TRBV10-3,TRBJ1-2,TGTGCCATCGGGGGCGTCTCTCCAGGGGTTACCAAGGGAGGAAACTATGGCTACACCTTC,CAIGGVSPGVTKGGNYGYTF
TRBD2,-,TRBV19,TRBJ2-1,TGTGCCAGTAGTACCCTGACTAGCGGGAGCTCCTACAATGAGCAGTTCTTC,CASSTLTSGSSYNEQFF
-,-,TRBV2,TRBJ2-5,TGTGCCAGCAGTAACCAAGCCCAAGAGACCCAGTACTTC,CASSNQAQETQYF
-,-,TRBV29-1,TRBJ1-4,TGCAGCTTCAGACAGGAATTTGATGAAAAACTGTTTTTT,CSFRQEFDEKLFF
TRBD1,-,TRBV6-1,TRBJ1-5,TGTGCCAGCAGTGAAGGGACAGGGTATCGGAAGGCCCAGCATTTT,CASSEGTGYRKAQHF
TRBD1,-,TRBV27,TRBJ1-6,TGTGCCAGCAGTTTATCCCGGGACAGCCTGAGCTCCTATAATTCACCCCTCCACTTT,CASSLSRDSLSSYNSPLHF
TRBD2,-,TRBV9,TRBJ2-3,TGTGCCAGCAGCGCACAAGCGGGAGGCACAGATACGCAGTATTTT,CASSAQAGGTDTQYF
-,once,TRBV7-9,TRBJ1-4,TGTGCCAGCAGTTTCAATGAAAAACTGTTTTTT,CASSFNEKLFF
-,-,TRBV6-5,TRBJ2-3,TGTGCCAGCAGTCGCAGCAGAATTAGCACAGATACGCAGTATTTT,CASSRSRISTDTQYF
-,-,TRBV10-2,TRBJ1-2,TGCGCCAGCAGTGAGTCTGGGGGGAACAACTATGGCTACACCTTC,CASSESGGNNYGYTF